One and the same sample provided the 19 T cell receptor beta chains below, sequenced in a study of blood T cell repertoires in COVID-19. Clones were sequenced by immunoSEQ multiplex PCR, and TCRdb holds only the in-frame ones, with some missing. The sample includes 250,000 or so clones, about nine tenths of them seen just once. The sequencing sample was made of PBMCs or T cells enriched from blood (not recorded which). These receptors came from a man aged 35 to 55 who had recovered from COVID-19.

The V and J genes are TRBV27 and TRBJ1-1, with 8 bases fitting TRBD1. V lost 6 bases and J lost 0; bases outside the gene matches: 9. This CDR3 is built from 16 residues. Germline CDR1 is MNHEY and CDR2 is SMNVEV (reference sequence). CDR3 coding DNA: TGTGCCAGCAGGAGGGGGACAGGAAAAATGAACACTGAAGCTTTCTTT. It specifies CASRRGTGKMNTEAFF.

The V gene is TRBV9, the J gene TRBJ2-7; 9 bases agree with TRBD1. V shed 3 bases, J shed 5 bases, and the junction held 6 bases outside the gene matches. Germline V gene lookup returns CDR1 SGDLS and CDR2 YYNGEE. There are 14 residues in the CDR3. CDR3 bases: TGTGCCAGCAGCGCGCGGGACAGGGTAAACGAGCAGTACTTC. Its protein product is CASSARDRVNEQYF.

CDR3 DNA: TGTGCCAGCAGTTTAGGACTCTACAATGAGCAGTTCTTC. This translates into CASSLGLYNEQFF. This chain connects TRBV27 to TRBJ2-1; D possibly corresponds to TRBD2 (5 bases). The V gene's germline CDR1 is MNHEY and CDR2 SMNVEV (reference sequence). There are 13 residues in the CDR3. V was shortened by 2 bases and J by 3 bases, with 5 bases between the two germline ends.

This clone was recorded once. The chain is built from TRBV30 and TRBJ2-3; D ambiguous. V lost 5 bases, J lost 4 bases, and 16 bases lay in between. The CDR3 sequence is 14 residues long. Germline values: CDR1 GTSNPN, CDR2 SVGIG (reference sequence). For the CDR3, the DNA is TGTGCCTGGTCCCCCAGCCCCGCGGCAGATACGCAGTATTTT. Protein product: CAWSPSPAADTQYF. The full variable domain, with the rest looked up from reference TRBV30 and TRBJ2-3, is SQTIHQWPATLVQPVGSPLSLECTVEGTSNPNLYWYRQAAGRGLQLLFYSVGIGQISSEVPQNLSASRPQDRQFILSSKKLLLSDSGFYLCAWSPSPAADTQYFGPGTRLTVL.

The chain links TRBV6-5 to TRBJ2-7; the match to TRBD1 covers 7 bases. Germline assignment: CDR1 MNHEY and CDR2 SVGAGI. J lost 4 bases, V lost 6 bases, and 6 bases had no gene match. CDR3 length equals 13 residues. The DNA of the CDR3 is TGTGCCAGCAGCCGGGACAGTCGGTACGAGCAGTACTTC. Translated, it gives CASSRDSRYEQYF.

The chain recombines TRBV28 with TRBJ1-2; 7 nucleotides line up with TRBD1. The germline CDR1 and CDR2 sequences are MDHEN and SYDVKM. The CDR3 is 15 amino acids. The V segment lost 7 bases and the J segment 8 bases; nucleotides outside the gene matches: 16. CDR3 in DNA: TGTGCCAGCATCGAAAACCCGGGACAGATGGGCGGCTACACCTTC. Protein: CASIENPGQMGGYTF.

In nucleotides, the CDR3 is TGTGCCAGCAGTTTATTTCGGGGGACGGTGAGCAATCAGCCCCAGCATTTT. It translates to CASSLFRGTVSNQPQHF. This rearrangement joins TRBV28 to TRBJ1-5; TRBD1 might be the D (5 bases). Between the trimmed V and J ends, which lost 1 base and 1 base, there was a span of 14 bases. The CDR3 is 17 residues long. The V gene's germline CDR1 is MDHEN and CDR2 SYDVKM.

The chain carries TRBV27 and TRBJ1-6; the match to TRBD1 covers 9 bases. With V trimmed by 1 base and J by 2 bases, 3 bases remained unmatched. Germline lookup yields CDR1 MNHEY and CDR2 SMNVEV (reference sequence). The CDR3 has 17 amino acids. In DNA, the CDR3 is TGTGCCAGCAGTTTATACCGACAGGGGGCCTATAATTCACCCCTCCACTTT. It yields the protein CASSLYRQGAYNSPLHF.

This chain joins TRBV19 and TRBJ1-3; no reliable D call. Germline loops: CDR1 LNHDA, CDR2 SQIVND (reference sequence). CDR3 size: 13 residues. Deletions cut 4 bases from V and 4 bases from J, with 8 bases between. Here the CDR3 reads CASSTIAGNTIYF. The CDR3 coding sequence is TGTGCCAGTAGTACTATCGCCGGAAACACCATATATTTT.

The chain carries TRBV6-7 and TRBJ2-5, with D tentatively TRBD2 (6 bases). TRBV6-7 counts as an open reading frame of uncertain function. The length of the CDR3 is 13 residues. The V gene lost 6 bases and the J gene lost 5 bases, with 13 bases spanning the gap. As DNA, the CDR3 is TGTGCCAGCAGGGGGACGGGGGAGGAGACCCAGTACTTC. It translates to CASRGTGEETQYF.

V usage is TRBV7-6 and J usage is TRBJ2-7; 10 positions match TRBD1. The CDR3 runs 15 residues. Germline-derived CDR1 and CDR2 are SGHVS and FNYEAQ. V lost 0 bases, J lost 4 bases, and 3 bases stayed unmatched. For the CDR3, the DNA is TGTGCCAGCAGCTTAGCCCGGGACAGGGGATACGAGCAGTACTTC. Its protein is CASSLARDRGYEQYF.

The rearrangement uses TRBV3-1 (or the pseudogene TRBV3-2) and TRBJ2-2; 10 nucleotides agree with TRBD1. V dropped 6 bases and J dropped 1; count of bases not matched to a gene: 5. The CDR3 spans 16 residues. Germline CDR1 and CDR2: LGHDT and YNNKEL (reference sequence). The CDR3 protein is CASSRGDRGNTGELFF. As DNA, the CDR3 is TGTGCCAGCAGTCGGGGGGACAGGGGGAACACCGGGGAGCTGTTTTTT.

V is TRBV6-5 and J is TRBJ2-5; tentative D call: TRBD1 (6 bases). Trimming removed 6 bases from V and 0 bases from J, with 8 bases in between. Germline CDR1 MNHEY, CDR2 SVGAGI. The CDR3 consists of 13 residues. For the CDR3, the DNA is TGTGCCAGCAGCAGACAGGACCAAGAGACCCAGTACTTC. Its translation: CASSRQDQETQYF.

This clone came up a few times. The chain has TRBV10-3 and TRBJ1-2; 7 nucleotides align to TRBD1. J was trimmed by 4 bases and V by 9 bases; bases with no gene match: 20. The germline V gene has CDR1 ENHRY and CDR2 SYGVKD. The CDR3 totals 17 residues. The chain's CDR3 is CAIGELSPGQQFYGYTF. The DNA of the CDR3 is TGTGCCATTGGGGAATTAAGCCCGGGACAGCAATTCTATGGCTACACCTTC.

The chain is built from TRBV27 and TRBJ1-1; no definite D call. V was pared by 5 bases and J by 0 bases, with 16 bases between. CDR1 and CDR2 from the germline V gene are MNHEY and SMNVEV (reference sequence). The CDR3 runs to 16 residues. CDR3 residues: CASSPFYTDMNTEAFF. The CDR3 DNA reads TGTGCCAGCAGTCCGTTCTACACAGACATGAACACTGAAGCTTTCTTT.

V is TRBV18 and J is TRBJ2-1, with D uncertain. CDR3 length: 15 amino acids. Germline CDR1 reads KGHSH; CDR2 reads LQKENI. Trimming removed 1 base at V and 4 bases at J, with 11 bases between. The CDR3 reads CASSPRTVSYNEQFF. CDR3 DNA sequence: TGTGCCAGCTCACCACGAACAGTTTCTTACAATGAGCAGTTCTTC.

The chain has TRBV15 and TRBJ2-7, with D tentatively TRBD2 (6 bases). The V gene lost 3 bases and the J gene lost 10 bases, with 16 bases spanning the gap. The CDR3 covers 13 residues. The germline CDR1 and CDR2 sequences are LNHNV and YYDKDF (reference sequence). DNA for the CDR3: TGTGCCACCAGCAGCACTACGGGAGTCGAACAGTACTTC. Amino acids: CATSSTTGVEQYF.

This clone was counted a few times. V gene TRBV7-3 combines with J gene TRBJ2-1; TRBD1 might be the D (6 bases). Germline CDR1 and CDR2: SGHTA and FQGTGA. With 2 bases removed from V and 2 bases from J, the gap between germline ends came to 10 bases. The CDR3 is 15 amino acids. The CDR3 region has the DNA TGTGCCAGCAGCTTAGATACAGGGACCTACAATGAGCAGTTCTTC. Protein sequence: CASSLDTGTYNEQFF.

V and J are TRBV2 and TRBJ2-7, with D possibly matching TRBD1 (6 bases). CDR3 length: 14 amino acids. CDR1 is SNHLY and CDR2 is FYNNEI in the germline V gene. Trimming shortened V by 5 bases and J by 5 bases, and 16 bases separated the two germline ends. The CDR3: CASSLGQPWDEQYF. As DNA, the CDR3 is TGTGCCAGCAGTCTTGGACAGCCTTGGGACGAGCAGTACTTC.